The 5 T cell receptor beta chains below all came from one sample that was sequenced in a study of cytomegalovirus exposure and HLA in healthy donors. TCRdb's copy holds only in-frame clones and misses some; the assay was immunoSEQ multiplex PCR. The profile shows 200,000 or so clones, about 91% of them singletons. The sample taken for sequencing was PBMCs. These receptors were collected from a woman aged 18 to 35 in good health and CMV-seronegative.

This chain links TRBV2 with TRBJ2-1; weak D call: TRBD2 (6 bases). This CDR3 region has 16 residues. Deletions cut 7 bases from V and 2 bases from J, with 18 bases between. Per germline, CDR1 SNHLY and CDR2 FYNNEI. In DNA form, the CDR3 reads TGTGCCAGCATTGCAGCGACGCTAGCGCCCTACAATGAGCAGTTCTTC. Protein sequence: CASIAATLAPYNEQFF.

V gene TRBV2 combines with J gene TRBJ2-7; 8 bases are a match to TRBD2. V lost 4 bases and J lost 0; bases outside the gene matches: 5. Germline CDR1 and CDR2: SNHLY and FYNNEI. This CDR3 has 15 amino acids. The CDR3, as DNA: TGTGCCAGCAGTGCAGGCGGGACTAGCTCCTACGAGCAGTACTTC. Protein sequence: CASSAGGTSSYEQYF.

The chain recombines TRBV7-8 with TRBJ2-1, with 8 bases fitting TRBD1. Trimming took 6 bases from V and 8 from J; bases not matched to a gene: 15. CDR3 length: 16 residues. Germline CDR1 reads SGHVS; CDR2 reads FQNEAQ. The DNA for the CDR3 is TGTGCCAGCAGTGGCAGCTTCGGGACAGGTGGCCATGAGCAGTTCTTC. It translates to CASSGSFGTGGHEQFF.

The J gene is TRBJ1-2, the V gene TRBV9; 9 nucleotides match TRBD1. The J segment lost 5 bases and the V segment lost 3 bases, leaving 11 bases of the junction unmatched. The length of the CDR3 is 16 residues. Germline V gives CDR1 SGDLS, CDR2 YYNGEE. The CDR3 spells CASSGGQGPPSYGYTF. In DNA form, the CDR3 reads TGTGCCAGCAGCGGAGGACAGGGGCCACCTTCTTATGGCTACACCTTC. The full variable domain, rest sourced from reference TRBV9 and TRBJ1-2, is DSGVTQTPKHLITATGQRVTLRCSPRSGDLSVYWYQQSLDQGLQFLIQYYNGEERAKGNILERFSAQQFPDLHSELNLSSLELGDSALYFCASSGGQGPPSYGYTFGSGTRLTVV.

The V and J genes are TRBV28 and TRBJ2-2; D possibly corresponds to TRBD2 (6 bases). CDR1 is MDHEN and CDR2 is SYDVKM in the germline V gene. The CDR3 is 12 residues long. V was shortened by 6 bases and J by 6 bases, with 8 bases between the two germline ends. CDR3 in amino acids: CASRLAPGELFF. The CDR3 DNA follows: TGTGCCAGCAGACTAGCCCCCGGGGAGCTGTTTTTT.